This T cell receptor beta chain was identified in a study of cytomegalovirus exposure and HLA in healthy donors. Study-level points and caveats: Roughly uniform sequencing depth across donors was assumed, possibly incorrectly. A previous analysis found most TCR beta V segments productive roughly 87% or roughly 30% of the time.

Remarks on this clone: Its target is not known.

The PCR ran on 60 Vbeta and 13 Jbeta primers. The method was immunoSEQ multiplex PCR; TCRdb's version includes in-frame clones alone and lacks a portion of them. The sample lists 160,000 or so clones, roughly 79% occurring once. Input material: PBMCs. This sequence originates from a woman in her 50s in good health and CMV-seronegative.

The CDR3 bases are TGTGCCAGCAGCTGGGGGACTAGCGGGAGCGCGGACACCGGGGAGCTGTTTTTT. It specifies CASSWGTSGSADTGELFF. The gene calls are TRBV11-2 and TRBJ2-2; 14 bases fit TRBD2. V lost 4 bases, J lost 3 bases, and 7 bases stayed unmatched. Germline V CDR1 and CDR2: SGHAT, FQNNGV. The CDR3 is 18 amino acids. The whole variable domain, filled in from reference TRBV11-2 and TRBJ2-2, reads EAGVAQSPRYKIIEKRQSVAFWCNPISGHATLYWYQQILGQGPKLLIQFQNNGVVDDSQLPKDRFSAERLKGVDSTLKIQPAKLEDSAVYLCASSWGTSGSADTGELFFGEGSRLTVL.